The present entry profiles one T cell receptor beta chain with its context. The source of the sample is a study of blood T cell repertoires in COVID-19. The assay was immunoSEQ multiplex PCR, and TCRdb's table has in-frame clones only and misses some. The table shows roughly 220,000 clones, with 84% occurring only once. The germline V gene has CDR1 MNHGY and CDR2 SAAAGT. The V and J ends lost 2 bases and 4 bases, in that order; junction bases with no gene match: 8. This CDR3 is built from 17 residues. The sequence was collected from a woman between 40 and 55 years old who had recovered from COVID-19. V is TRBV6-8 and J is TRBJ2-7; 13 bases agree with TRBD2. The sequenced sample consisted of peripheral blood. The CDR3 DNA reads TGTGCCAGCAGTTACCTGGGACTAGCGGGGTTTCGGTACGAGCAGTACTTC. Protein: CASSYLGLAGFRYEQYF.